Listed here is a single TCR beta chain. This clonotype was counted ten times or more. This receptor's antigen is unknown. No per-base quality is available; no much larger clone lies one base away. Receptors were amplified or captured by PCR. The instrument was an Illumina HiSeq 2500. Molecular barcoding was employed in the preparation of TCR libraries, with unique molecular identifiers being used to normalize TCRbeta repertoire quantification. The raw public reads went through TCRdb reprocessing: fastp at Q25, MiXCR clone calling, in-frame beta chains kept. Rows with a matching CDR3 protein are joined into one entry that keeps the most common DNA and genes. For this sample there are some 600,000 distinct CDR3 sequences; 10% to 15% appear just once. Around 2.2% of the sample goes to the ten largest clones. The record originates from a study of T-cell reconstitution after alpha-beta-depleted transplantation in children listed by TCRdb under 2016. With respect to the entire study: T-cell immune reconstitution after TCRalphabeta/CD19-depleted allogeneic hematopoietic cell transplantation in children was quantitatively tracked in the study by means of TCR repertoire profiling. The paper as a whole reports these results and caveats: In some patients, the high TCRbeta diversity seen at day 60 was put down to recipient T cells and intrathymic progenitors that had survived conditioning. Hyperexpanded clone frequencies declined over subsequent months; after one year, T-cell counts and TCRbeta diversity were mostly attributed to newly produced T cells. About two months after transplant, the apparently early recovery of alphabetaT-cell counts reportedly depended on just several hundred clones that had expanded rapidly and came from non-depleted graft cells.

The treatment or condition label here, explained by the study, means: allogeneic hematopoietic cell transplantation with graft depleted of TCRalphabeta T cells and CD19 B cells. Transplant recipients were children who received TCRalphabeta/CD19-depleted allogeneic hematopoietic cell grafts. The material was PBMCs, mostly from graft donor cells, obtained 360 days after TCRalphabeta/CD19-depleted stem cell transplant. The receptor's source is a male patient younger than 18 who had a stem cell transplant for acute myeloid leukemia, so the T cells may come from the graft donor.

The CDR3 sequence is CASSLATGNSNQPQHF. The bases are TGTGCCAGCAGTTTGGCGACGGGAAATAGCAATCAGCCCCAGCATTTT. The chain couples TRBV28 to TRBJ1-5; no D gene call is confident. The germline V gene yields MDHEN for CDR1 and SYDVKM for CDR2. The CDR3 numbers 16 residues from cysteine through phenylalanine. The DNA shown is the 48-base CDR3, in frame from base 1. V is pared back by 3 bases and J by 0 bases, with 12 bases lying between the germline termini.